The 8 T cell receptor beta chains reported below all come from one sample, sequenced in a study of OX40 agonist ivuxolimab in advanced cancers. Using immunoSEQ multiplex PCR, the repertoire was profiled, and TCRdb retains in-frame clones only, with some absent. The sample has about 84,000 clones; about four fifths are singletons. The sample in question was CD4+ or CD8+ T cells sorted from blood, obtained in a trial of the OX40 agonist ivuxolimab. All receptors come from an adult with an advanced solid tumor such as melanoma, head and neck, liver or kidney cancer.

The chain is built from TRBV2 and TRBJ2-3, with 10 nucleotides matching TRBD2. The CDR3 spans 15 residues. Per germline, CDR1 SNHLY and CDR2 FYNNEI. The V segment lost 8 bases and the J segment 4 bases; nucleotides outside the gene matches: 9. The DNA of the CDR3 is TGTGCCAGCCTCCCAGCGGGGGGGAGGGCAGATACGCAGTATTTT. This codes for CASLPAGGRADTQYF.

The rearrangement joins TRBV5-1 to TRBJ2-5, with 8 bases fitting TRBD1. Germline V gene data show CDR1 as SGHRS and CDR2 as YFSETQ. There are 16 residues in the CDR3. V was pared by 5 bases and J by 2 bases, with 11 bases of the junction left unmatched. The CDR3 reads CASRTGQAPSQETQYF. The CDR3 coding sequence is TGCGCCAGCAGGACGGGACAGGCCCCTAGTCAAGAGACCCAGTACTTC.

This chain connects TRBV5-1 to TRBJ2-1; D might be TRBD1 (6 bases). This CDR3 is built from 12 residues. CDR1 and CDR2 from the germline V gene are SGHRS and YFSETQ. V was cut by 7 bases and J by 6 bases, with 11 bases left in between. Here the CDR3 DNA reads TGCGCCAGCCGCGAGGACAGCAATGAGCAGTTCTTC. Protein product: CASREDSNEQFF.

The chain carries TRBV11-2 and TRBJ1-1, with unresolved D. Germline CDR1 is SGHAT and CDR2 is FQNNGV. The CDR3 is made up of 17 amino acids. The germline V and J ends were trimmed by 5 bases and 2 bases, with 21 bases remaining between them. In nucleotides, the CDR3 is TGTGCCAGCAGCCACCCAGTCCGGCGGAACCGAAACACTGAAGCTTTCTTT. This codes for CASSHPVRRNRNTEAFF.

The V gene is TRBV6-5, the J gene TRBJ1-5; the D gene is possibly TRBD1 (5 bases). Per germline, CDR1 MNHEY and CDR2 SVGAGI. The CDR3 spans 15 residues. Deletions cut 0 bases from V and 5 bases from J, with 11 bases between. Here the CDR3 DNA reads TGTGCCAGCAGTTACTCGGGGGGTTCGTATCAGCCCCAGCATTTT. Translated, it gives CASSYSGGSYQPQHF.

This chain connects TRBV6-5 to TRBJ1-2, with 9 nucleotides matching TRBD1. CDR1 is MNHEY and CDR2 is SVGAGI in the germline V gene. V gave up 6 bases and J gave up 2 bases; unmatched junction bases: 4. This CDR3 comprises 14 residues. CDR3 protein: CASRGTGLNYGYTF. The DNA of the CDR3 is TGTGCCAGCAGAGGGACAGGGCTAAACTATGGCTACACCTTC.

This clone has a single count. The genes are TRBV28 and TRBJ1-2; the D is unclear. Germline V gene lookup returns CDR1 MDHEN and CDR2 SYDVKM. The CDR3 length is 15 residues. V was pared by 2 bases and J by 3 bases, with 13 bases between. The CDR3 is CASSLPDDGDYGYTF. DNA of the CDR3: TGTGCCAGCAGTTTACCCGATGACGGAGACTATGGCTACACCTTC.

This clone was seen only once. The CDR3 loop is CASSLQSSYNSPLHF. The CDR3, as DNA: TGTGCCAGCAGCTTGCAGAGCTCCTATAATTCACCCCTCCACTTT. V and J are TRBV7-9 and TRBJ1-6; D remains unclear. The germline CDR1 and CDR2 sequences are SEHNR and FQNEAQ (reference sequence). V was trimmed by 3 bases and J by 0 bases, leaving 6 bases between them. This CDR3 contains 15 residues.